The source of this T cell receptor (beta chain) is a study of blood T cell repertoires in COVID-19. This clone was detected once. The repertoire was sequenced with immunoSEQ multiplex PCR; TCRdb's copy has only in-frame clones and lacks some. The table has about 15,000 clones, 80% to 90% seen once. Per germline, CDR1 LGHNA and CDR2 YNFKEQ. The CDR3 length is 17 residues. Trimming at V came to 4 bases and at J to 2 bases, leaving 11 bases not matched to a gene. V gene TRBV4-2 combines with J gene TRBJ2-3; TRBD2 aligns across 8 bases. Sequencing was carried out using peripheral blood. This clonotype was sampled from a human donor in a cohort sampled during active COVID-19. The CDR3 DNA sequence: TGTGCCAGCAGCCCCCAATCCGGGGGGGGACCCACAGATACGCAGTATTTT. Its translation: CASSPQSGGGPTDTQYF.